This T cell receptor (beta chain) appears in the sequencing data of a study of control samples from healthy donors and cancer patients. Generated by immunoSEQ multiplex PCR, the TCRdb table keeps only in-frame clones and is missing some. There are about 65,000 clones in the sample; 90% occur only once, and roughly 1.2% lies in the top ten. Losses at the gene ends were 0 bases for V and 5 bases for J; bases not matched to a gene: 3. The CDR3 consists of 15 residues. The germline CDR1 and CDR2 sequences are SGHAT and FQNNGV. The chain is built from TRBV11-2 and TRBJ1-1; the match to TRBD1 covers 10 bases. Sequencing was performed on PBMCs. This TCR derives from a woman between 45 and 65 years old with colorectal cancer. Written as DNA, the CDR3 is TGTGCCAGCAGCTTAGAGACAGGGGGCAGGACTGAAGCTTTCTTT. Translated: CASSLETGGRTEAFF.